One sample yielded the 6 T cell receptor beta chains listed below, sequenced in a study of CD8 T cells in Susac syndrome (dated by TCRdb to between 2018 and 2021). Libraries were constructed by the immunoSEQ multiplex PCR assay. RNA was extracted using the RNeasy kit, and roughly 0.45 to 1 ug of the RNA was reverse transcribed with random hexamers. Through fastp at Q25 and MiXCR, TCRdb rebuilt clones from the public reads, retaining in-frame beta chains. Every CDR3 protein is listed once, alongside the most common genes and DNA of its rows. The sample table holds around 53,000 distinct CDR3 sequences, of which about 95% were seen once. Less than 0.8% of the sample is held by the ten biggest clonotypes. The sequencing sample was made of CD8+ T cells from PBMCs. The receptors originated from a human donor with Susac syndrome.

The chain employs TRBV9 and TRBJ1-1; D gene unclear. The CDR3 is made up of 12 amino acids. Looked up from germline, CDR1 is SGDLS and CDR2 is YYNGEE. Trimming left V 4 bases short and J 8 bases short, with 12 bases between. The CDR3 reads CASSPNYGEAFF. The CDR3 region has the DNA TGTGCCAGCAGCCCTAACTATGGCGAAGCTTTCTTT.

This chain connects TRBV28 to TRBJ1-4, with 9 bases fitting TRBD1. The CDR3 has 16 amino acids. Germline V gene data show CDR1 as MDHEN and CDR2 as SYDVKM. V was clipped by 6 bases and J by 10 bases; unmatched bases: 15. CDR3 in DNA: TGTGCCAGCAGCCGGGACAGGGTGGGGCTGGATGGAAAACTGTTTTTT. It is translated as CASSRDRVGLDGKLFF.

The V gene is TRBV20-1, the J gene TRBJ2-5; D is perhaps TRBD2 (5 bases). This CDR3 is built from 15 residues. In germline, CDR1 is DFQATT, CDR2 SNEGSKA (reference sequence). Between the trimmed V and J ends, which lost 4 bases and 5 bases, there was a span of 20 bases. The CDR3 loop is CSAKPGQSGLETQYF. CDR3 nucleotides: TGCAGTGCTAAACCGGGCCAGTCGGGGTTGGAGACCCAGTACTTC.

The genes are TRBV5-5 and TRBJ1-1; D is ambiguous. This CDR3 spans 14 amino acids. The germline V and J ends were trimmed by 4 bases and 1 base, with 11 bases remaining between them. Germline V gene lookup returns CDR1 SGHKS and CDR2 YYEKEE (reference sequence). The CDR3, as DNA: TGTGCCAGCAGCCTAACATCTACGAACACTGAAGCTTTCTTT. The encoded protein is CASSLTSTNTEAFF.

This clonotype came up once. The chain carries TRBV2 and TRBJ1-2; D is ambiguous. The V and J ends lost 3 bases and 7 bases respectively, with 12 bases between them. Germline CDR1 and CDR2: SNHLY and FYNNEI. This CDR3 spans 13 amino acids. CDR3 residues: CASSDNGDAGYTF. CDR3 nucleotides: TGTGCCAGCAGTGATAACGGGGATGCTGGCTACACCTTC.

The CDR3 sequence is CASSLQVSNYGYTF. The DNA for the CDR3 is TGCGCCAGCAGCCTACAGGTTTCTAACTATGGCTACACCTTC. This chain connects TRBV4-1 to TRBJ1-2; a weak D match, TRBD1 (5 bases). Germline CDR1 reads MGHRA; CDR2 reads YSYEKL. Trimming removed 4 bases at V and 0 bases at J, with 9 bases between. The CDR3 has 14 residues.